A single sample is the source of the 30 T cell receptor beta chains below, sequenced in a study of CD8+ T cells in alopecia areata. Extracted RNA was reverse transcribed into cDNA, the sequencing template. Assay: immunoSEQ multiplex PCR; the TCRdb copy retains only in-frame clones and omits some. The sample carries about 140,000 clones, 75% to 85% recorded once. Treatment described: oral pan-JAK inhibitor, 5-10 mg twice daily. The sequences come from CD8+ T cells sorted from blood, collected at week 4, from a patient treated with tofacitinib. The receptor source for this set is a human donor with alopecia areata.

This chain connects TRBV30 to TRBJ1-1; 11 nucleotides agree with TRBD1. The CDR3 is made up of 15 amino acids. V was pared by 1 base and J by 6 bases, with 7 bases of the junction left unmatched. The germline V gene encodes CDR1 GTSNPN and CDR2 SVGIG (reference sequence). CDR3 loop: CAWSGLPGQGAEAFF. CDR3 coding DNA: TGTGCCTGGAGTGGGCTACCGGGACAGGGGGCTGAAGCTTTCTTT. Full variable domain (missing parts from reference TRBV30 and TRBJ1-1): SQTIHQWPATLVQPVGSPLSLECTVEGTSNPNLYWYRQAAGRGLQLLFYSVGIGQISSEVPQNLSASRPQDRQFILSSKKLLLSDSGFYLCAWSGLPGQGAEAFFGQGTRLTVV.

This chain joins TRBV27 and TRBJ2-5; 7 bases line up with TRBD2. TRBJ2-7 explains the end of the DNA better; the J call may be wrong. The CDR3 loop spans 15 amino acids. CDR1 and CDR2 from the germline V gene are MNHEY and SMNVEV (reference sequence). The CDR3 DNA reads as TGTGCCAGCAGTTTTGTTGCGGGGGTTTCCTACGAGCAGTACTTC. It is translated as CASSFVAGVSYEQYF.

This rearrangement joins TRBV4-1 to TRBJ1-1; weak D call: TRBD1 (5 bases). The V end lost 2 bases, the J end lost 3 bases, and 16 bases lay between the germline ends. This CDR3 contains 16 residues. Per the germline V gene, CDR1 is MGHRA and CDR2 is YSYEKL. This CDR3 reads CASSQPIRDRDTEAFF. CDR3 sequence (DNA): TGCGCCAGCAGCCAACCTATCCGAGACAGAGACACTGAAGCTTTCTTT.

This clone was recorded once. The gene calls are TRBV6-4 and TRBJ2-5, with D maybe TRBD2 (5 bases). CDR1 is MRHNA, CDR2 SNTAGT, per germline. With 7 bases removed from V and 2 bases from J, the gap between germline ends came to 14 bases. This CDR3 has 14 residues. CDR3 in DNA: TGTGCCAGCACCCGGGCAGGACTGCAAGAGACCCAGTACTTC. This translates into CASTRAGLQETQYF.

J is TRBJ2-7 and V is TRBV27; 8 bases align to TRBD1. CDR1 and CDR2 from the germline V gene are MNHEY and SMNVEV (reference sequence). The CDR3 length is 12 residues. Trimming took 8 bases from V and 2 from J; bases not matched to a gene: 2. The CDR3 sequence is CASGTGPYEQYF. CDR3 sequence (DNA): TGTGCCAGCGGGACAGGTCCCTACGAGCAGTACTTC.

The chain links TRBV4-1 to TRBJ2-7; tentative D call: TRBD1 (6 bases). Trimming stripped 1 base from V and 2 bases from J, with 6 bases between. The CDR3 extends over 13 amino acids. Looked up from germline, CDR1 is MGHRA and CDR2 is YSYEKL. Here the CDR3 reads CASSQGQAYEQYF. In nucleotides, the CDR3 is TGCGCCAGCAGCCAAGGACAGGCCTACGAGCAGTACTTC.

The chain combines TRBV13 with TRBJ2-1, with 13 bases aligning to TRBD2. Germline loops: CDR1 PRHDT, CDR2 FYEKMQ (reference sequence). This CDR3 is built from 16 residues. V lost 5 bases to trimming and J lost 7 bases; unmatched junction nucleotides: 8. The CDR3 DNA is TGTGCCAGCAGCCTACGGACTAGCGGGGGAGGGAATGAGCAGTTCTTC. It specifies CASSLRTSGGGNEQFF.

This clone has just one count. The junction departs from the called germline gene at one end, perhaps through a read error. The gene calls are TRBV9 and TRBJ2-3; 9 bases fit TRBD2. This CDR3 region has 17 residues. Germline V gene data show CDR1 as SGDLS and CDR2 as YYNGEE. DNA of the CDR3: TGTGCCGGCAGCGTAGACTCGGCGGGGGGGCGCACAGATACGCAGTATTTT. This codes for CAGSVDSAGGRTDTQYF.

This sequence joins TRBV27 and TRBJ1-1; TRBD1 matches at 8 bases. Germline values: CDR1 MNHEY, CDR2 SMNVEV (reference sequence). The CDR3 contains 11 residues. J lost 10 bases, V lost 5 bases, and 3 bases had no gene match. CDR3 DNA sequence: TGTGCCAGCAGTGGAACAGGGGGAGCTTTCTTT. Translation gives CASSGTGGAFF.

The chain carries TRBV7-9 and TRBJ2-4; D gene unclear. The CDR3 is 15 residues long. The germline gives CDR1 SEHNR, CDR2 FQNEAQ (reference sequence). Trimming shortened V by 5 bases and J by 2 bases, and 13 bases separated the two germline ends. The CDR3 coding sequence is TGTGCCAGCAGCATGCGTGATAATACCAAAAACATTCAGTACTTC. This translates into CASSMRDNTKNIQYF.

The rearrangement links TRBV7-9 to TRBJ2-2; 9 positions agree with TRBD1. V was pared by 4 bases and J by 6 bases, with 6 bases of the junction left unmatched. The germline V gene encodes CDR1 SEHNR and CDR2 FQNEAQ (reference sequence). The CDR3 covers 15 residues. Here the CDR3 reads CASSSGQGESGELFF. DNA of the CDR3: TGTGCCAGCAGCTCGGGACAGGGAGAGTCCGGGGAGCTGTTTTTT. The full variable domain, its missing parts supplied by reference TRBV7-9 and TRBJ2-2, is DTGVSQNPRHKITKRGQNVTFRCDPISEHNRLYWYRQTLGQGPEFLTYFQNEAQLEKSRLLSDRFSAERPKGSFSTLEIQRTEQGDSAMYLCASSSGQGESGELFFGEGSRLTVL.

The J gene is TRBJ1-1, the V gene TRBV29-1; D is possibly TRBD1 (6 bases). This CDR3 has 15 residues. V gave up 5 bases and J gave up 1 base, with 17 bases separating them. Germline V gene sequence: CDR1 SQVTM, CDR2 ANQGSEA. CDR3 DNA sequence: TGCAGCGTTCGATTATCCGGGACAAAGAACACTGAAGCTTTCTTT. Residues: CSVRLSGTKNTEAFF.

The chain is built from TRBV29-1 and TRBJ2-3; D is ambiguous. The germline V gene has CDR1 SQVTM and CDR2 ANQGSEA. V was pared by 1 base and J by 6 bases, with 14 bases between. The CDR3 runs to 14 residues. The CDR3 spells CSVEGKGDTDTQYF. The CDR3 DNA reads as TGCAGCGTTGAAGGAAAGGGTGACACGGATACGCAGTATTTT.

This clone was observed a single time. This chain uses TRBV13 with TRBJ2-7; TRBD1 matches at 8 bases. The germline CDR1 and CDR2 sequences are PRHDT and FYEKMQ (reference sequence). The CDR3 runs 15 residues. The J segment lost 3 bases and the V segment lost 1 base, leaving 5 bases of the junction unmatched. Here the CDR3 reads CASSLAGQGDYEQYF. The DNA of the CDR3 is TGTGCCAGCAGCTTAGCCGGACAGGGAGACTACGAGCAGTACTTC.

The DNA for the CDR3 is TGCGCCAGCAGTGAGCGGGGAGCAAATCAGCCCCAGCATTTT. Protein: CASSERGANQPQHF. This chain connects TRBV10-2 to TRBJ1-5, with D unresolved. The CDR3 spans 14 residues. CDR1 and CDR2 (germline): WSHSY, SAAADI. The V end lost 2 bases, the J end lost 4 bases, and 9 bases lay between the germline ends.

The chain employs TRBV11-2 and TRBJ2-7; D not resolved. Germline lookup yields CDR1 SGHAT and CDR2 FQNNGV. The CDR3 extends over 13 amino acids. V was cut by 5 bases and J by 0 bases, with 8 bases left in between. The DNA for the CDR3 is TGTGCCAGCAGCCCCCCCACCTCCTACGAGCAGTACTTC. It codes for CASSPPTSYEQYF.

The genes are TRBV4-1 and TRBJ2-1; 10 bases are a match to TRBD2. This CDR3 comprises 18 residues. The J segment lost 5 bases and the V segment lost 1 base, leaving 11 bases of the junction unmatched. Germline lookup yields CDR1 MGHRA and CDR2 YSYEKL. As DNA, the CDR3 is TGCGCCAGCAGCCAAGTTCTTAGCGGGGGGCCCCCCCACAATGAGCAGTTCTTC. Translated, it gives CASSQVLSGGPPHNEQFF.

This clone was observed a few times. The chain links TRBV21-1 to TRBJ2-1; TRBD1, as called in the table, went unchecked against the DNA. TRBV21-1 is a listed pseudogene. CDR3 size: 17 residues. CDR3 sequence (DNA): TGTGCCAGCAGCACGAGCCTCACAGGGAGCTCCTACAATGAGCAGTTCTTC. It specifies CASSTSLTGSSYNEQFF.

This clone is medium-sized (0.01 to 0.1%) within its sample. The chain is built from TRBV10-2 and TRBJ2-3; perhaps TRBD2 as D (6 bases). V dropped 7 bases and J dropped 2 bases, with 22 bases sitting between them. Germline V CDR1 and CDR2: WSHSY, SAAADI. This CDR3 spans 17 amino acids. CDR3 sequence: CASKRTGTAEITDTQYF. The CDR3 DNA follows: TGCGCCAGCAAGCGAACCGGGACTGCTGAGATCACAGATACGCAGTATTTT.

V is TRBV6-5 and J is TRBJ2-7; the D gene could be TRBD1 or TRBD2 (5 bases each). The CDR3 sequence is 11 residues long. Germline loops: CDR1 MNHEY, CDR2 SVGAGI. Trimming took 0 bases from V and 8 from J, leaving 5 bases between them. CDR3 in DNA: TGTGCCAGCAGTTACTCGGGACAGCAGTACTTC. It encodes CASSYSGQQYF.

V and J are TRBV6-6 and TRBJ2-2; D call uncertain. Trimming removed 5 bases at V and 3 bases at J, with 13 bases between. The germline V gene has CDR1 MNHNY and CDR2 SVGAGI (reference sequence). The CDR3 is 15 amino acids. CDR3 protein: CASSHYTYDTGELFF. CDR3 bases: TGTGCCAGCAGTCATTACACGTATGACACCGGGGAGCTGTTTTTT.

The V call is TRBV2, the J call TRBJ1-6; possible D gene TRBD1, 6 bases. This CDR3 contains 15 residues. Trimming removed 6 bases from V and 0 bases from J, with 9 bases in between. Germline V gives CDR1 SNHLY, CDR2 FYNNEI. The CDR3: CASRVQGSYNSPLHF. For the CDR3, the DNA is TGTGCCAGCAGGGTACAGGGCTCCTATAATTCACCCCTCCACTTT.

The rearrangement links TRBV5-1 to TRBJ2-3, with D tentatively TRBD1 (6 bases). Germline V lookup: CDR1 SGHRS, CDR2 YFSETQ. This CDR3 is 16 amino acids long. V was trimmed by 4 bases and J by 0 bases, leaving 15 bases between them. The CDR3 nucleotides read TGCGCCAGCAGCGTGTCCCGGGACATTAGCACAGATACGCAGTATTTT. Its protein product is CASSVSRDISTDTQYF. The entire variable domain, with the rest obtained from reference TRBV5-1 and TRBJ2-3, is as follows: KAGVTQTPRYLIKTRGQQVTLSCSPISGHRSVSWYQQTPGQGLQFLFEYFSETQRNKGNFPGRFSGRQFSNSRSEMNVSTLELGDSALYLCASSVSRDISTDTQYFGPGTRLTVL.

The rearrangement links TRBV5-1 to TRBJ2-1; D uncertain. Trimming stripped 1 base from V and 6 bases from J, with 8 bases between. Germline V CDR1 and CDR2: SGHRS, YFSETQ. The CDR3 is made up of 13 amino acids. The CDR3: CASSLPGRNEQFF. In nucleotides, the CDR3 is TGCGCCAGCAGCTTGCCTGGGCGCAATGAGCAGTTCTTC. Filled out from reference TRBV5-1 and TRBJ2-1, the complete variable domain reads KAGVTQTPRYLIKTRGQQVTLSCSPISGHRSVSWYQQTPGQGLQFLFEYFSETQRNKGNFPGRFSGRQFSNSRSEMNVSTLELGDSALYLCASSLPGRNEQFFGPGTRLTVL.

The rearrangement links TRBV4-3 to TRBJ2-7; the match to TRBD1 covers 10 bases. With 3 bases clipped from V and 5 bases from J, the junction kept 7 bases outside the gene matches. Germline CDR1 reads LGHNA; CDR2 reads YSLEER. This CDR3 is built from 15 residues. The CDR3 sequence is CASSHAGTGEDEQYF. CDR3 bases: TGCGCCAGCAGCCATGCCGGGACAGGGGAGGACGAGCAGTACTTC.

J is TRBJ1-5 and V is TRBV7-9; D gene uncertain. The CDR3 is made up of 14 amino acids. The germline V and J ends were trimmed by 5 bases and 2 bases, with 10 bases remaining between them. CDR1 is SEHNR and CDR2 is FQNEAQ in the germline V gene (reference sequence). CDR3 region: CASSLTGGNQPQHF. CDR3 nucleotides: TGTGCCAGCAGCCTCACCGGGGGCAATCAGCCCCAGCATTTT.

The V and J genes are TRBV7-9 and TRBJ1-2; tentative D call: TRBD1 (6 bases). Germline V gene data show CDR1 as SEHNR and CDR2 as FQNEAQ (reference sequence). The CDR3 sequence is 11 residues long. The ends were cut back, 4 bases at V and 11 bases at J, with 11 bases in the middle. The CDR3 sequence is CASSYGGGYTF. The CDR3 region has the DNA TGTGCCAGCAGCTACGGAGGGGGGTACACCTTC.

The V and J genes are TRBV19 and TRBJ1-5; D not certain. From germline, CDR1 is LNHDA and CDR2 SQIVND (reference sequence). The V and J ends lost 3 bases and 4 bases respectively, with 13 bases between them. This CDR3 spans 15 amino acids. The CDR3 sequence: CASSISTVRNQPQHF. The CDR3 nucleotides read TGTGCCAGTAGTATTTCTACAGTACGGAATCAGCCCCAGCATTTT.

V is TRBV28 and J is TRBJ2-7; no definite D call. V dropped 11 bases and J dropped 4 bases, with 21 bases sitting between them. Germline CDR1 reads MDHEN; CDR2 reads SYDVKM. This CDR3 has 14 amino acids. CDR3 amino acids: CAHSHSDMTYEQYF. CDR3 nucleotides: TGTGCCCACAGCCACTCCGATATGACTTACGAGCAGTACTTC.

V and J are TRBV6-1 and TRBJ2-7, with 10 bases that match TRBD1. J lost 5 bases, V lost 1 base, and 8 bases had no gene match. The CDR3 consists of 16 residues. CDR1 MNHNS and CDR2 SASEGT come from the germline V gene. The CDR3 DNA follows: TGTGCCAGCAGTGAAGATGGGACAGGGGTAGGAGACGAGCAGTACTTC. Protein product: CASSEDGTGVGDEQYF.